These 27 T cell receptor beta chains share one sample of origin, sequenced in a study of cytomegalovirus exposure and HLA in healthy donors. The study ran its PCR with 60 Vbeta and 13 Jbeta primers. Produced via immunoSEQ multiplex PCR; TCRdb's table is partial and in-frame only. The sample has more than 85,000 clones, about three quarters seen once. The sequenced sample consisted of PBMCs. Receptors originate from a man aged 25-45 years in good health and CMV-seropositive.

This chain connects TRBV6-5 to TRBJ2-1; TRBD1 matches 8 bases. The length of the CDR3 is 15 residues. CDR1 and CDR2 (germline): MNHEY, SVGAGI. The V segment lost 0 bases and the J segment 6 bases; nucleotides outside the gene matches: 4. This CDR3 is CASSYSRQGSNEQFF. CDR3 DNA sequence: TGTGCCAGCAGTTACTCAAGACAGGGGAGCAATGAGCAGTTCTTC.

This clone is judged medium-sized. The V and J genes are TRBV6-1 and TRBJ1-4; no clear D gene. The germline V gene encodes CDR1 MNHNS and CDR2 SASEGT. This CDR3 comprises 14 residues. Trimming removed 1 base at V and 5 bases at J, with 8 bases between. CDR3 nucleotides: TGTGCCAGCAGTGAAGGGAGTGAAAATGAAAAACTGTTTTTT. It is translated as CASSEGSENEKLFF.

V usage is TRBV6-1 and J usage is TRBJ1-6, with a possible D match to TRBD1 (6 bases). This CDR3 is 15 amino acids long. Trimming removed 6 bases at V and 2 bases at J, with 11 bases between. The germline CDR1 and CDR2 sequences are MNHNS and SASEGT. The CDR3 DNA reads TGTGCCAGCAGCCAACAGGGAACCTATAATTCACCCCTCCACTTT. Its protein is CASSQQGTYNSPLHF.

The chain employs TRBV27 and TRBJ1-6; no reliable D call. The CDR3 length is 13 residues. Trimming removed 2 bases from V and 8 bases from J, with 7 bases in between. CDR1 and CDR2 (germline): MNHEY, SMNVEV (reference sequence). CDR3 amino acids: CASSLQRDSPLHF. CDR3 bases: TGTGCCAGCAGTTTACAACGAGATTCACCCCTCCACTTT.

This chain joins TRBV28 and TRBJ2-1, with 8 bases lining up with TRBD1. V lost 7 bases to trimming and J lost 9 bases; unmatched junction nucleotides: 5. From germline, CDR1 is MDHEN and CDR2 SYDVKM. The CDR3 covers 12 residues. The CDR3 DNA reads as TGTGCCAGCATCAGGGGGCAGGGTGAGCAGTTCTTC. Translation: CASIRGQGEQFF.

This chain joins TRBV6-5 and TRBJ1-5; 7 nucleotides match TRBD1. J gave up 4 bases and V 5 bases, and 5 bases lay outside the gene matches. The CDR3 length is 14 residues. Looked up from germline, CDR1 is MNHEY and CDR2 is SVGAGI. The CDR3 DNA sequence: TGTGCCAGCAGTGATGGGACAGAGAATCAGCCCCAGCATTTT. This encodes CASSDGTENQPQHF.

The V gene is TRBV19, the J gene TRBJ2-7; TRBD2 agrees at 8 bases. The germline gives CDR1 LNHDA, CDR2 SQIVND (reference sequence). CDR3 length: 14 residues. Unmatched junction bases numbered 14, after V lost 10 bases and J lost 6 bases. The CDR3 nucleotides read TGTGCCACCAAGCTGGCGGGGGGTCAAAGCGAGCAGTACTTC. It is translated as CATKLAGGQSEQYF.

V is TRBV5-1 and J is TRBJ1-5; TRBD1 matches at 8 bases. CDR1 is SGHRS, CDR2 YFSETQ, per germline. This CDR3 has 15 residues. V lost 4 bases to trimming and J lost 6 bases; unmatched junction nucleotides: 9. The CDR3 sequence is CASSPTGGYSQPQHF. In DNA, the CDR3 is TGCGCCAGCAGCCCTACAGGGGGTTATAGTCAGCCCCAGCATTTT.

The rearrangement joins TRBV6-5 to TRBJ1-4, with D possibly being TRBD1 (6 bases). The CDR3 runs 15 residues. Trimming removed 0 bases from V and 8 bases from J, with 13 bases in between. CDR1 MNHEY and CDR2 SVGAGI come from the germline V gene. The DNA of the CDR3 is TGTGCCAGCAGTTACTCATCCGGGGGGGCGGAAAAACTGTTTTTT. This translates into CASSYSSGGAEKLFF.

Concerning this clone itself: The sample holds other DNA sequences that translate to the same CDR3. The CDR3, as DNA: TGTGCCAGCAGCCTCGGACAGCAAGAGACCCAGTACTTC. Protein product: CASSLGQQETQYF. The V call is TRBV5-6, the J call TRBJ2-5, with a weak D call TRBD1 (6 bases). V was cut by 4 bases and J by 2 bases, with 9 bases left in between. The CDR3 is 13 amino acids. Germline lookup yields CDR1 SGHDT and CDR2 YYEEEE.

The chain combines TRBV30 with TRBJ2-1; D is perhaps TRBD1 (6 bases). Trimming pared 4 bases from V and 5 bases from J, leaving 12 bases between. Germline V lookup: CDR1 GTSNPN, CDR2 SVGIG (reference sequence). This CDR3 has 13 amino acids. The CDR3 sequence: CAWTGALDNEQFF. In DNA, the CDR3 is TGTGCCTGGACAGGGGCCCTAGACAATGAGCAGTTCTTC.

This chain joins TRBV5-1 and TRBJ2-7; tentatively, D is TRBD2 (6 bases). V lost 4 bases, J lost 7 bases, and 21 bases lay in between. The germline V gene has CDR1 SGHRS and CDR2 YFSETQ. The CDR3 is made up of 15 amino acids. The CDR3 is CASSPLAGGTGEQYF. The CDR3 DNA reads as TGCGCCAGCAGCCCGCTTGCCGGAGGGACGGGGGAGCAGTACTTC.

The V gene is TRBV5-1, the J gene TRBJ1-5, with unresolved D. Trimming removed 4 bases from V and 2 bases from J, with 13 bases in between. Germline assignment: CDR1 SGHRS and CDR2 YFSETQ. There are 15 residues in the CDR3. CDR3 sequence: CASSPLGRGNQPQHF. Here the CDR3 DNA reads TGCGCCAGCAGCCCGCTCGGGAGGGGCAATCAGCCCCAGCATTTT.

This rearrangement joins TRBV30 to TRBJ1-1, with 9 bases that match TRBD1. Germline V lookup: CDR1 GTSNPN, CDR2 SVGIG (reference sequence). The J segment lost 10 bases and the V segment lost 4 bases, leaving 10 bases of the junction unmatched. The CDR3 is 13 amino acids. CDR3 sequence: CAWTPNRGRRAFF. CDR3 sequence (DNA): TGTGCCTGGACTCCGAACAGGGGGCGCCGAGCTTTCTTT.

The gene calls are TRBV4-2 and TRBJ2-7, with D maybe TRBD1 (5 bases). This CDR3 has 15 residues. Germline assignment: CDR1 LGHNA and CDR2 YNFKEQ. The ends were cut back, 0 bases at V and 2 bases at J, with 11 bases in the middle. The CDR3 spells CASSQEPPGTYEQYF. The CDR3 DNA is TGTGCCAGCAGCCAAGAACCCCCAGGGACCTACGAGCAGTACTTC.

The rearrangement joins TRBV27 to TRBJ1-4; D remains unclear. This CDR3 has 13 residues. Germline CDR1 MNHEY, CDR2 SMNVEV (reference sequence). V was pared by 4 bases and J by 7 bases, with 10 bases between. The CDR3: CASSWGRGEKLFF. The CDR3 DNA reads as TGTGCCAGCAGTTGGGGTCGGGGTGAAAAACTGTTTTTT.

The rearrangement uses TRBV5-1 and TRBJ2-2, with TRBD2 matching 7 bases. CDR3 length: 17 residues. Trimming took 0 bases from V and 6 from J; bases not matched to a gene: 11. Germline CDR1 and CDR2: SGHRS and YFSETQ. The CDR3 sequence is CASSLAKGRGPPGELFF. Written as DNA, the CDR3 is TGCGCCAGCAGCTTGGCCAAGGGGAGGGGCCCACCCGGGGAGCTGTTTTTT.

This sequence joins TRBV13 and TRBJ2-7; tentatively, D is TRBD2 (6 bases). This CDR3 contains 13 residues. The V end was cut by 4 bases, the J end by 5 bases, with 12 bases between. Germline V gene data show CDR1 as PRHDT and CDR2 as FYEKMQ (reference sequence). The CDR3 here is CASSSRGTHEQYF. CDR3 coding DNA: TGTGCCAGCAGCTCTCGGGGGACCCACGAGCAGTACTTC.

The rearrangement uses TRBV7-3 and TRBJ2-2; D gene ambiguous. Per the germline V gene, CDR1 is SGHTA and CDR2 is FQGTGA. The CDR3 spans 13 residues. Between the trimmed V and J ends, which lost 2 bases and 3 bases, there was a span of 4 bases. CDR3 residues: CASSLSYTGELFF. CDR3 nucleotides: TGTGCCAGCAGCTTATCCTACACCGGGGAGCTGTTTTTT. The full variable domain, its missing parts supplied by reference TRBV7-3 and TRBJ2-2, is GAGVSQTPSNKVTEKGKYVELRCDPISGHTALYWYRQSLGQGPEFLIYFQGTGAADDSGLPNDRFFAVRPEGSVSTLKIQRTERGDSAVYLCASSLSYTGELFFGEGSRLTVL.

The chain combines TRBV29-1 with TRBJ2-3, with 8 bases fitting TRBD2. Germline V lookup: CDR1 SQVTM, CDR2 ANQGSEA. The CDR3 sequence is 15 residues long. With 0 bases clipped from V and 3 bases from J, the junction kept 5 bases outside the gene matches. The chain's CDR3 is CSVEDRSGGTDTQYF. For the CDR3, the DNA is TGCAGCGTTGAAGATCGGAGCGGGGGAACAGATACGCAGTATTTT.

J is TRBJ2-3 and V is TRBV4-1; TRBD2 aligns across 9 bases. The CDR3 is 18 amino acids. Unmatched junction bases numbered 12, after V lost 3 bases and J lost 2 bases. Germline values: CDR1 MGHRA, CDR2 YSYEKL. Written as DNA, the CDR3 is TGCGCCAGCAGCCAGGCGACTAGCGGTCCTCTGAACACAGATACGCAGTATTTT. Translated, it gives CASSQATSGPLNTDTQYF.

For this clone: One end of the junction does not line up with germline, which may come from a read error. The CDR3 sequence is CATSRGQGATETQYF. DNA for the CDR3: TGTGCCACCAGCAGGGGACAGGGGGCCACAGAGACGCAGTATTTT. The chain is built from TRBV15 and TRBJ2-3, with TRBD1 identical over 12 bases. Germline V CDR1 and CDR2: LNHNV, YYDKDF (reference sequence). This CDR3 has 15 amino acids.

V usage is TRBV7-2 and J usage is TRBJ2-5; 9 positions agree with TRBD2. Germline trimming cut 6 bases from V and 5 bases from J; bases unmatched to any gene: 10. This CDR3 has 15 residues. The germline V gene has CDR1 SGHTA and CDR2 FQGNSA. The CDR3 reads CASSAGGGGGETQYF. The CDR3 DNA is TGTGCCAGCAGTGCGGGGGGGGGCGGGGGGGAGACCCAGTACTTC.

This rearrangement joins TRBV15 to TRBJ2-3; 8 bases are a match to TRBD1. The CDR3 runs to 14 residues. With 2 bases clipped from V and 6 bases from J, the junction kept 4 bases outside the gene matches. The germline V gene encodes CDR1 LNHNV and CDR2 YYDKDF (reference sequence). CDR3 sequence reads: CATSRQGAADTQYF. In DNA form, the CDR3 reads TGTGCCACCAGCAGACAGGGGGCTGCGGATACGCAGTATTTT.

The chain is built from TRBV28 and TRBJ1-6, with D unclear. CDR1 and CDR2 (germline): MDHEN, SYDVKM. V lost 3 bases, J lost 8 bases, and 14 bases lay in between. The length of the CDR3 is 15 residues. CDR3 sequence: CASSFETPPDSPLHF. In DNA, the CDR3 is TGTGCCAGCAGTTTTGAGACTCCTCCGGATTCACCCCTCCACTTT.

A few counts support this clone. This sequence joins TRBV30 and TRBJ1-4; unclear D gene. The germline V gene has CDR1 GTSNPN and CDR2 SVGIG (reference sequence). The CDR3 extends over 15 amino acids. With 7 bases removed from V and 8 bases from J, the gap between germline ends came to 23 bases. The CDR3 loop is CASNAPEEGGEKLFF. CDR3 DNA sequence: TGTGCCTCAAACGCCCCTGAGGAGGGCGGGGAAAAACTGTTTTTT.

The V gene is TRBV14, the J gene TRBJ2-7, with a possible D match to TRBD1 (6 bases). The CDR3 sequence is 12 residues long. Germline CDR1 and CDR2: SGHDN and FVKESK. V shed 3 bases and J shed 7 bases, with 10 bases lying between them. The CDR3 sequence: CASSQGHLEQYF. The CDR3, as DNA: TGTGCCAGCAGCCAGGGACACCTGGAGCAGTACTTC.